The 30 T cell receptor beta chains below were found in one sample sequenced in a study of human T cells and chemical hapten exposure (dated by TCRdb to 2020 to 2022). Unfractionated whole blood was collected in Tempus Blood RNA tubes, and total RNA was extracted from that blood. During library preparation, unique molecular identifiers were attached to individual cDNA molecules so that TCRs could be counted quantitatively and reproducibly. Starting from the raw public reads, TCRdb applied fastp trimming at Q25, assembled clones with MiXCR and retained in-frame beta chains. Under each unique CDR3 protein, matching rows form one entry showing the most common genes and DNA. The table for this sample lists about 120,000 distinct CDR3 sequences; 6.5% to 10% of them were counted only once. More than 1.3% of the sample is taken by the ten largest. Sequencing was carried out using whole blood. These receptors came from a human donor in good health. Some clones in this sample may be carry-over from other donors' samples. Donor details come from another sample of the same person, matched by shared clones.

CDR3 in amino acids: CATTEAGTGGTEAFF. Here the CDR3 DNA reads TGTGCCACCACTGAAGCCGGGACAGGGGGCACTGAAGCTTTCTTT. This chain links TRBV25-1 with TRBJ1-1, with TRBD1 matching 11 bases. The CDR3 is 15 amino acids. V lost 10 bases and J lost 4; bases outside the gene matches: 11. From germline, CDR1 is MGHDK and CDR2 SYGVNS.

This clonotype was observed once. The V and J genes are TRBV4-1 and TRBJ2-3, with D maybe TRBD2 (7 bases). The CDR3 is 18 amino acids. V dropped 1 base and J dropped 5 bases, with 22 bases sitting between them. Per germline, CDR1 MGHRA and CDR2 YSYEKL. CDR3 residues: CASSQALPVGGAIDTQYF. DNA of the CDR3: TGCGCCAGCAGCCAAGCCCTACCGGTGGGGGGGGCTATAGATACGCAGTATTTT.

The genes are TRBV7-9 and TRBJ1-2; D is unclear. The V gene lost 5 bases and the J gene lost 6 bases, with 7 bases spanning the gap. This CDR3 spans 11 amino acids. CDR1 and CDR2 from the germline V gene are SEHNR and FQNEAQ (reference sequence). Here the CDR3 DNA reads TGTGCCAGCAGCCCCTCTCATGGCTACACCTTC. Translation gives CASSPSHGYTF.

This clonotype was seen many times. The chain joins TRBV6-5 to TRBJ1-1; D is unclear. Germline CDR1 MNHEY, CDR2 SVGAGI. V was trimmed by 2 bases and J by 2 bases, leaving 9 bases between them. The CDR3 length is 14 residues. For the CDR3, the DNA is TGTGCCAGCAGTTACAGGGTGATAAACACTGAAGCTTTCTTT. Amino acids: CASSYRVINTEAFF.

This clonotype has at least ten counts. The gene calls are TRBV7-2 and TRBJ1-1; D is ambiguous. This CDR3 has 15 amino acids. Per the germline V gene, CDR1 is SGHTA and CDR2 is FQGNSA. V gave up 4 bases and J gave up 0 bases, with 12 bases separating them. CDR3 DNA: TGTGCCAGCAGCTCGCCCCAGTCCCTGAACACTGAAGCTTTCTTT. Residues: CASSSPQSLNTEAFF.

In this sample, this clonotype turned up many times. CDR3 sequence reads: CASSLQGYNSPLHF. CDR3 bases: TGTGCCAGCAGTTTACAGGGGTATAATTCACCCCTCCACTTT. V gene TRBV27 combines with J gene TRBJ1-6; TRBD1 might be the D (6 bases). Deletions cut 2 bases from V and 4 bases from J, with 6 bases between. Looked up from germline, CDR1 is MNHEY and CDR2 is SMNVEV (reference sequence). There are 14 residues in the CDR3.

This clonotype has at least ten counts. The V call is TRBV20-1, the J call TRBJ1-1; tentatively, D is TRBD1 (6 bases). This CDR3 is 11 amino acids long. Trimming removed 3 bases at V and 7 bases at J, with 9 bases between. CDR1 and CDR2 from the germline V gene are DFQATT and SNEGSKA (reference sequence). CDR3 sequence reads: CSASRDIEAFF. The CDR3 nucleotides read TGCAGTGCTAGTAGGGACATTGAAGCTTTCTTT.

This clonotype appeared many times. The chain couples TRBV20-1 to TRBJ1-2; a possible D gene is TRBD1 (6 bases). Germline V gene sequence: CDR1 DFQATT, CDR2 SNEGSKA (reference sequence). The CDR3 has 11 amino acids. V was clipped by 4 bases and J by 8 bases, with 11 bases between them. The CDR3 reads CSATEGGGYTF. CDR3 coding DNA: TGCAGTGCTACAGAGGGGGGGGGCTACACCTTC.

The chain has TRBV2 and TRBJ2-1; D not certain. The CDR3 loop spans 14 amino acids. Per the germline V gene, CDR1 is SNHLY and CDR2 is FYNNEI. Trimming removed 5 bases at V and 0 bases at J, with 8 bases between. The CDR3 DNA reads as TGTGCCAGCAGTCAATCGAGCTCCTACAATGAGCAGTTCTTC. Its translation: CASSQSSSYNEQFF.

The chain uses TRBV7-2 and TRBJ2-7; D unresolved. The V gene's germline CDR1 is SGHTA and CDR2 FQGNSA. The CDR3 runs 12 residues. Trimming removed 5 bases from V and 6 bases from J, with 11 bases in between. Here the CDR3 reads CASSRPLVEQYF. CDR3 coding DNA: TGTGCCAGCAGCCGACCGTTAGTCGAGCAGTACTTC.

The chain combines TRBV3-1 with TRBJ2-7; 9 positions agree with TRBD1. This CDR3 region has 15 residues. The ends lost 4 bases at V and 4 bases at J; junction bases unmatched: 8. Germline CDR1 and CDR2: LGHDT and YNNKEL (reference sequence). CDR3 coding DNA: TGTGCCAGCAGCCCCACAGGGGGCCGTTTGTACGAGCAGTACTTC. It encodes CASSPTGGRLYEQYF.

This clonotype was picked up a small number of times. This chain uses TRBV4-2 with TRBJ2-5, with TRBD2 matching 8 bases. This CDR3 contains 19 residues. CDR1 is LGHNA, CDR2 YNFKEQ, per germline. Losses at the gene ends were 1 base for V and 2 bases for J; bases not matched to a gene: 15. CDR3: CASSQVRRRGAGLQETQYF. The CDR3 DNA reads TGTGCCAGCAGCCAAGTACGGCGGCGGGGGGCCGGACTTCAAGAGACCCAGTACTTC.

The chain uses TRBV29-1 and TRBJ1-2; D may be TRBD1 (5 bases). Deletions cut 4 bases from V and 7 bases from J, with 16 bases between. CDR1 and CDR2 (germline): SQVTM, ANQGSEA. CDR3 length equals 13 residues. The CDR3 sequence is CSVVGRNYCGYTF. In DNA, the CDR3 is TGCAGCGTTGTGGGACGGAATTACTGTGGCTACACCTTC.

This clonotype has more than one count but fewer than ten. A read error may produce the germline difference seen at one junction end. The chain is built from TRBV18 and TRBJ2-7, with a tentative D call TRBD1 (6 bases). The CDR3 totals 20 residues. Germline V lookup: CDR1 KGHSH, CDR2 LQKENI. The CDR3 region has the DNA TGTGCCAGCTCACCCCTTCCCGGAGTTGACATAAGAAGGCTCCTACGAAGGGGGAACTTC. Its translation: CASSPLPGVDIRRLLRRGNF. Variable domain in full (rest from reference TRBV18 and TRBJ2-7): NAGVMQNPRHLVRRRGQEARLRCSPMKGHSHVYWYRQLPEEGLKFMVYLQKENIIDESGMPKERFSAEFPKEGPSILRIQQVVRGDSAAYFCASSPLPGVDIRRLLRRGNFGPGTRLTVT.

In DNA, the CDR3 is TGTGCCAGCAGCTTAACTGGGGGGGCGACTGCCCAAACTGAAGCTTTCTTT. Translation gives CASSLTGGATAQTEAFF. The chain joins TRBV7-3 to TRBJ1-1, with D possibly being TRBD1 (6 bases). Germline CDR1 and CDR2: SGHTA and FQGTGA. V gave up 0 bases and J gave up 5 bases, with 19 bases separating them. There are 17 residues in the CDR3.

The rearrangement joins TRBV12-3 or TRBV12-4 to TRBJ2-1; the D call may be TRBD1 or TRBD2 (6 bases each). The CDR3 sequence is 15 residues long. V lost 0 bases to trimming and J lost 3 bases, with 9 bases between them. The CDR3 sequence is CASSLARGGYNEQFF. In nucleotides, the CDR3 is TGTGCCAGCAGTTTAGCCAGGGGAGGCTACAATGAGCAGTTCTTC.

The rearrangement links TRBV19 to TRBJ2-1; a weak D match, TRBD2 (6 bases). This CDR3 has 15 residues. Trimming cost V 0 bases and J 0 bases, with 6 bases left between them. The germline V gene has CDR1 LNHDA and CDR2 SQIVND (reference sequence). The CDR3 region has the DNA TGTGCCAGTAGTATAGACGGGAGCTCCTACAATGAGCAGTTCTTC. Translated, it gives CASSIDGSSYNEQFF.

The chain carries TRBV7-8 and TRBJ1-5; D uncertain. CDR1 and CDR2 from the germline V gene are SGHVS and FQNEAQ. V shed 1 base and J shed 0 bases, with 16 bases lying between them. The CDR3 has 18 amino acids. The CDR3 reads CASSLGPALTHSNQPQHF. For the CDR3, the DNA is TGTGCCAGCAGCTTAGGGCCCGCCCTTACTCATAGCAATCAGCCCCAGCATTTT.

This rearrangement joins TRBV5-6 to TRBJ2-3; TRBD1 agrees at 7 bases. CDR3 length equals 16 residues. The germline V gene has CDR1 SGHDT and CDR2 YYEEEE. Losses at the gene ends were 6 bases for V and 8 bases for J; bases not matched to a gene: 18. The DNA for the CDR3 is TGTGCCAGCACCGATGTGGGGGACAGCCCGTTGGGTACGCAGTATTTT. Translation gives CASTDVGDSPLGTQYF.

Only a few counts were recorded for this clonotype. The genes are TRBV5-1 and TRBJ2-7; possibly TRBD1 or TRBD2 for D (5 bases each). The CDR3 spans 13 residues. V lost 3 bases to trimming and J lost 1 base, with 8 bases between them. CDR1 SGHRS and CDR2 YFSETQ come from the germline V gene. The CDR3 bases are TGCGCCAGCAGCTGGGGACCGTCCTACGAGCAGTACTTC. Translation: CASSWGPSYEQYF.

This clonotype was detected a few times. The chain carries TRBV20-1 and TRBJ1-6; D gene ambiguous. From germline, CDR1 is DFQATT and CDR2 SNEGSKA (reference sequence). The CDR3 covers 12 residues. V was shortened by 7 bases and J by 10 bases, with 14 bases between the two germline ends. The CDR3 reads CSVSRKGSPLHF. Here the CDR3 DNA reads TGCAGTGTAAGCAGGAAGGGCTCACCCCTCCACTTT.

This clonotype was seen at least ten times. The genes are TRBV5-1 and TRBJ2-5, with no clear D. The CDR3 spans 14 residues. The V gene's germline CDR1 is SGHRS and CDR2 YFSETQ. Trimming removed 1 base at V and 2 bases at J, with 9 bases between. CDR3 bases: TGCGCCAGCAGCTTGAAGGACGAGCAAGAGACCCAGTACTTC. It translates to CASSLKDEQETQYF. Full variable domain (remainder filled in from reference TRBV5-1 and TRBJ2-5): KAGVTQTPRYLIKTRGQQVTLSCSPISGHRSVSWYQQTPGQGLQFLFEYFSETQRNKGNFPGRFSGRQFSNSRSEMNVSTLELGDSALYLCASSLKDEQETQYFGPGTRLLVL.

This clonotype was seen at least ten times. V and J are TRBV12-3 or TRBV12-4 and TRBJ2-7; D is possibly TRBD1 or TRBD2 (5 bases each). V lost 5 bases, J lost 0 bases, and 23 bases lay in between. CDR3 size: 18 residues. The CDR3 nucleotides read TGTGCCAGCAGTCTCGCCTGGGGACGGCTCCTACACTCCTACGAGCAGTACTTC. Its protein product is CASSLAWGRLLHSYEQYF.

This clonotype was detected only a few times. This chain links TRBV2 with TRBJ2-5; perhaps TRBD2 as D (6 bases). Germline CDR1 is SNHLY and CDR2 is FYNNEI. CDR3 length: 16 residues. V lost 4 bases, J lost 9 bases, and 24 bases lay in between. DNA for the CDR3: TGTGCCAGCAGTGGCCCCCGGGACGCAAGGCCGGGGGCCCAGTACTTC. Protein product: CASSGPRDARPGAQYF.

The chain joins TRBV27 to TRBJ2-5; D gene uncertain. Germline assignment: CDR1 MNHEY and CDR2 SMNVEV (reference sequence). The V and J ends lost 5 bases and 7 bases respectively, with 17 bases between them. This CDR3 is built from 14 residues. The CDR3 here is CASSEGSPSGTQYF. The CDR3 DNA follows: TGTGCCAGCAGTGAAGGGTCTCCGTCGGGGACCCAGTACTTC.

This clonotype has a count of ten or more. This rearrangement joins TRBV9 to TRBJ1-1; TRBD1 might be the D (5 bases). V gave up 6 bases and J gave up 6 bases, with 24 bases separating them. The CDR3 has 16 residues. In germline, CDR1 is SGDLS, CDR2 YYNGEE. The chain's CDR3 is CASMPPGGRQQPEAFF. CDR3 nucleotide sequence: TGTGCCAGCATGCCCCCCGGCGGGAGACAGCAACCTGAAGCTTTCTTT.

The V call is TRBV24-1, the J call TRBJ1-2; maybe TRBD1 (6 bases). Trimming removed 3 bases from V and 6 bases from J, with 10 bases in between. Per the germline V gene, CDR1 is KGHDR and CDR2 is SFDVKD. The CDR3 consists of 13 residues. Written as DNA, the CDR3 is TGTGCCACCAGTGATCAACAGGGAGATGGCTACACCTTC. This encodes CATSDQQGDGYTF.

This chain joins TRBV27 and TRBJ2-5, with D possibly TRBD1 on 5 matching bases. V lost 6 bases to trimming and J lost 2 bases, with 13 bases between them. The length of the CDR3 is 14 residues. Germline V gene sequence: CDR1 MNHEY, CDR2 SMNVEV (reference sequence). CDR3 coding DNA: TGTGCCAGCAGCCTCGACAGAGATCAAGAGACCCAGTACTTC. Its protein product is CASSLDRDQETQYF.

This clonotype was counted many times. This chain links TRBV4-3 with TRBJ2-7; D might be TRBD1 (7 bases). The CDR3 is made up of 16 amino acids. The germline gives CDR1 LGHNA, CDR2 YSLEER. V was clipped by 0 bases and J by 4 bases, with 16 bases between them. The DNA for the CDR3 is TGCGCCAGCAGCCAAGACGTGCAGGGGGGACGTTACGAGCAGTACTTC. This sequence encodes CASSQDVQGGRYEQYF.

This clonotype was counted ten times or more. V is TRBV20-1 and J is TRBJ1-4; D uncertain. The germline V gene has CDR1 DFQATT and CDR2 SNEGSKA (reference sequence). Trimming took 5 bases from V and 4 from J, leaving 11 bases between them. This CDR3 is 13 amino acids long. The CDR3 here is CSAQTGSNEKLFF. The CDR3 DNA is TGCAGTGCTCAAACCGGAAGTAATGAAAAACTGTTTTTT.